The T cell receptor beta chain under discussion was sequenced for a study of cytomegalovirus exposure and HLA in healthy donors. General study results and limits: Researchers reported that a few CMV-associated chains were confirmed in vitro as CMV antigen-specific. In an earlier analysis, in several hundred donors, most V segments appeared productive either ~87% or ~30% of the time. Common viral pathogens (according to a later analysis) appeared linked to several of the most significant clusters.

J lost 1 base, V lost 5 bases, and 7 bases had no gene match. The CDR3 runs 17 residues. Per germline, CDR1 SSHAT and CDR2 FNYEAQ (reference sequence). In regard to this clone: Its antigen is not known.

Primers for the PCR totalled 60 Vbeta and 13 Jbeta. Only in-frame clones appear in the TCRdb table, and some are missing; sequencing was by immunoSEQ multiplex PCR. The table lists 60,000 to 70,000 clones, approximately 80% of them singletons. V is TRBV7-7 and J is TRBJ2-3, with 12 bases that match TRBD2. This receptor was identified in a woman aged 25 to 39 in good health and CMV-seronegative. Sequenced material: PBMCs. CDR3 sequence: CASSKLAGGKGTDTQYF. The CDR3 coding sequence is TGTGCCAGCAGCAAACTAGCGGGGGGTAAGGGCACAGATACGCAGTATTTT.